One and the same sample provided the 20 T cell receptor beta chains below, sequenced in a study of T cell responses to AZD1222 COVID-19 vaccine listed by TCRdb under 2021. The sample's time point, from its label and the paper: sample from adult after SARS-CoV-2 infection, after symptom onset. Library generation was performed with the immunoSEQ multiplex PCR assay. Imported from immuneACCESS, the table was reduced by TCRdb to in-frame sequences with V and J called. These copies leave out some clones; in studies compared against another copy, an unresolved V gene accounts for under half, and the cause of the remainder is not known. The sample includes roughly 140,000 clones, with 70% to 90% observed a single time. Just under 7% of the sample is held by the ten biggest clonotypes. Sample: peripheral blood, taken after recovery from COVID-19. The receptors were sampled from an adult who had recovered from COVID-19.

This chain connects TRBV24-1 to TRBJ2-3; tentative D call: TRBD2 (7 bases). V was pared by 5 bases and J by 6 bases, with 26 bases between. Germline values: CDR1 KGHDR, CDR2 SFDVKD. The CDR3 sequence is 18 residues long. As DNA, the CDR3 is TGTGCCACCAGTGCCATGAAGGAGGGGGGAGGGCCAGGGGATACGCAGTATTTT. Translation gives CATSAMKEGGGPGDTQYF.

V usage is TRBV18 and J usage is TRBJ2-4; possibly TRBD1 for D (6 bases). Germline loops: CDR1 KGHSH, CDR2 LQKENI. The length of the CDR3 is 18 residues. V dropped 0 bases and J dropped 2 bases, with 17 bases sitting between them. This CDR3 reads CASSPPLFGQQTKNIQYF. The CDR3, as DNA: TGTGCCAGCTCACCACCGCTGTTTGGACAGCAAACCAAAAACATTCAGTACTTC.

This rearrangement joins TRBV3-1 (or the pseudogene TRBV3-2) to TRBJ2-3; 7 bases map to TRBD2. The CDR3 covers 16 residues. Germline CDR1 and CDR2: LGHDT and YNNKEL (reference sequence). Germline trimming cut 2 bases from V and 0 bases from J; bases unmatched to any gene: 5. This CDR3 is CASSQNWRGSTDTQYF. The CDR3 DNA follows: TGTGCCAGCAGCCAAAATTGGCGGGGGAGCACAGATACGCAGTATTTT.

CDR3 in DNA: TGTGCCAGCAGCCCGGGACAGGGTTTCACCGGGGAGCTGTTTTTT. Its protein is CASSPGQGFTGELFF. This chain joins TRBV6-2 or TRBV6-3 and TRBJ2-2; 9 bases fit TRBD1. The CDR3 spans 15 residues. J was trimmed by 4 bases and V by 6 bases; bases with no gene match: 6. Germline CDR1 MNHEY, CDR2 SVGEGT.

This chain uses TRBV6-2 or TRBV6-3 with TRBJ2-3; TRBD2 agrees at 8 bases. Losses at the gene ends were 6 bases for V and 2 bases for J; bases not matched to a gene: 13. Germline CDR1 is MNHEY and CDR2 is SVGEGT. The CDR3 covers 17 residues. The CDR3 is CASSLETSGIYTDTQYF. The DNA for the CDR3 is TGTGCCAGCAGCCTTGAAACTAGCGGAATATACACAGATACGCAGTATTTT.

The chain's CDR3 is CASSSPARHQTNYEQYF. The DNA of the CDR3 is TGTGCCAGCAGTTCCCCAGCACGACACCAAACCAACTACGAGCAGTACTTC. The chain carries TRBV28 and TRBJ2-7, with D hard to call. V lost 4 bases and J 3 bases, leaving 22 bases between the germline ends. The CDR3 runs to 17 residues. Germline V gene data show CDR1 as MDHEN and CDR2 as SYDVKM.

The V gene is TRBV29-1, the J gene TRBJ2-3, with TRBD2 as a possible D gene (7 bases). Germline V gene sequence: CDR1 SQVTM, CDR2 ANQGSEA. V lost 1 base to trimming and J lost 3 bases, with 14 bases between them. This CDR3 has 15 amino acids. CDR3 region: CSVEAGGPMTDTQYF. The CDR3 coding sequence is TGCAGCGTTGAAGCCGGGGGGCCGATGACAGATACGCAGTATTTT.

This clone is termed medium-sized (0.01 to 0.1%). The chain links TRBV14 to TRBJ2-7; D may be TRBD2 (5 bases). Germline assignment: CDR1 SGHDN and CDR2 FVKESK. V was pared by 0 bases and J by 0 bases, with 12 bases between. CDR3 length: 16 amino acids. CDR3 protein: CASSQDGLTISYEQYF. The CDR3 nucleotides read TGTGCCAGCAGCCAAGATGGGTTGACTATCTCCTACGAGCAGTACTTC.

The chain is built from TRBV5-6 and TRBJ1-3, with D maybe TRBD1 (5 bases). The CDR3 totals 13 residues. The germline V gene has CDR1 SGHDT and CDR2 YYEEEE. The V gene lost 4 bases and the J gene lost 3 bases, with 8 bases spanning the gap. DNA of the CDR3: TGTGCCAGCAGCGAGGGGCTTGGAAACACCATATATTTT. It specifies CASSEGLGNTIYF.

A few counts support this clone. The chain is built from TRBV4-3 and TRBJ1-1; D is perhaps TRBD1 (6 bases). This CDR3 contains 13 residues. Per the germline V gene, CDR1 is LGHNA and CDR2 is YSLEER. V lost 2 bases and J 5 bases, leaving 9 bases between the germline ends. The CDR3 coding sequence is TGCGCCAGCAGCCAAATACAGGGAACTGAAGCTTTCTTT. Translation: CASSQIQGTEAFF.

The CDR3 bases are TGTGCCAGCAGTTTTCGGGAAAATCAGCCCCAGCATTTT. Its translation: CASSFRENQPQHF. The chain links TRBV28 to TRBJ1-5; D is uncertain. The CDR3 extends over 13 amino acids. Between the trimmed V and J ends, which lost 3 bases and 4 bases, there was a span of 7 bases. Germline CDR1 MDHEN, CDR2 SYDVKM.

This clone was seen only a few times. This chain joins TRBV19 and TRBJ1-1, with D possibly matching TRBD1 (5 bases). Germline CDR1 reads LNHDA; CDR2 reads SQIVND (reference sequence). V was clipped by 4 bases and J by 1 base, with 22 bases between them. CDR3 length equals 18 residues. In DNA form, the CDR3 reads TGTGCCAGTAGTACCCCCCTTTGGGGACCGAAGGCGAACACTGAAGCTTTCTTT. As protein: CASSTPLWGPKANTEAFF.

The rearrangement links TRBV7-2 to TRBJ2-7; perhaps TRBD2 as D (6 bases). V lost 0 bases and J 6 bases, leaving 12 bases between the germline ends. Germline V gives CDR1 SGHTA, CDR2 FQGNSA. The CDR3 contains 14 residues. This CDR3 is CASSLAGTGIEQYF. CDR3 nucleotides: TGTGCCAGCAGCTTAGCTGGGACTGGAATCGAGCAGTACTTC. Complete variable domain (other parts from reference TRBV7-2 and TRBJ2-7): GAGVSQSPSNKVTEKGKDVELRCDPISGHTALYWYRQSLGQGLEFLIYFQGNSAPDKSGLPSDRFSAERTGGSVSTLTIQRTQQEDSAVYLCASSLAGTGIEQYFGPGTRLTVT.

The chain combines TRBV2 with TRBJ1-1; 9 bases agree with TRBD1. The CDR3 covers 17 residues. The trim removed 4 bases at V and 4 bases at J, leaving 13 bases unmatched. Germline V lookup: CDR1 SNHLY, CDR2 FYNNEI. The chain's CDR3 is CASSGPTGQGVVTEAFF. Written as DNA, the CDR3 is TGTGCCAGCAGTGGCCCCACGGGACAGGGCGTAGTCACTGAAGCTTTCTTT. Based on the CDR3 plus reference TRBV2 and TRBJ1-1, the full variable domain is EPEVTQTPSHQVTQMGQEVILRCVPISNHLYFYWYRQILGQKVEFLVSFYNNEISEKSEIFDDQFSVERPDGSNFTLKIRSTKLEDSAMYFCASSGPTGQGVVTEAFFGQGTRLTVV.

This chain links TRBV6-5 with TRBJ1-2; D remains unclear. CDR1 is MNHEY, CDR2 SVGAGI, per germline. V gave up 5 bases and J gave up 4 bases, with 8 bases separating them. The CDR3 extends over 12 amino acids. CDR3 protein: CASSPRGYGYTF. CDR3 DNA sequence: TGTGCCAGCAGTCCGCGGGGCTATGGCTACACCTTC.

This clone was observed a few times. This chain's CDR3 is CASADRGGNTEAFF. The CDR3 region has the DNA TGTGCCAGCGCCGACAGGGGGGGGAACACTGAAGCTTTCTTT. The chain employs TRBV6-5 and TRBJ1-1, with 9 bases identical to TRBD1. V lost 8 bases, J lost 1 base, and 5 bases stayed unmatched. This CDR3 is 14 amino acids long. Germline values: CDR1 MNHEY, CDR2 SVGAGI.

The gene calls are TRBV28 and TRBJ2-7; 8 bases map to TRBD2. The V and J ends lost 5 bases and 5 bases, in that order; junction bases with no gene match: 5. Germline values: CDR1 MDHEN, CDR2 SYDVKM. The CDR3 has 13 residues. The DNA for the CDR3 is TGTGCCAGCAGTCAAATACTAGCGGACGAGCAGTACTTC. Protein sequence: CASSQILADEQYF. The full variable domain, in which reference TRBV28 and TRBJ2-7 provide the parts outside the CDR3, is DVKVTQSSRYLVKRTGEKVFLECVQDMDHENMFWYRQDPGLGLRLIYFSYDVKMKEKGDIPEGYSVSREKKERFSLILESASTNQTSMYLCASSQILADEQYFGPGTRLTVT.

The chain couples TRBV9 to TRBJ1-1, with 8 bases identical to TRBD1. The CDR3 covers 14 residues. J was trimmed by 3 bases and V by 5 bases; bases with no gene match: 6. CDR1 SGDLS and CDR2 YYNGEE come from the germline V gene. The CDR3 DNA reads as TGTGCCAGCAGTCAGACAGGGGCAGACACTGAAGCTTTCTTT. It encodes CASSQTGADTEAFF.

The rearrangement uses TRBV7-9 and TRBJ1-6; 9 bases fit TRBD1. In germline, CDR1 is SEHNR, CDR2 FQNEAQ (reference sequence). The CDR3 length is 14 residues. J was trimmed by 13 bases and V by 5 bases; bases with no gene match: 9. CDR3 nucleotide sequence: TGTGCCAGCAGCCGGGGACAGGGAAGTTCGCCCCTCCACTTT. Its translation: CASSRGQGSSPLHF.

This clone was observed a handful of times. The CDR3 spells CSVEVVITLKGPGPITYEQYF. In DNA, the CDR3 is TGCAGCGTTGAAGTAGTTATAACGTTGAAAGGTCCAGGACCCATTACCTACGAGCAGTACTTC. The chain recombines TRBV29-1 with TRBJ2-7; D is undetermined. In germline, CDR1 is SQVTM, CDR2 ANQGSEA. The CDR3 spans 21 residues. V was pared by 1 base and J by 2 bases, with 33 bases between.